This TCR beta chain was captured by sequencing in a study of blood T cell repertoires in COVID-19 (dated by TCRdb to 2018 to 2020). At the level of the whole study: Collaborator samples came from the United States, Italy and Spain and covered acute and convalescent phases of COVID-19. The prospective study material was composed of cDNA or gDNA derived from T cells, B-cell-depleted T cells, or PBMCs. The dataset comprised deeply sampled blood TCRbeta repertoires from subjects exposed to, actively infected with, or recovered from COVID-19. The repertoires were released in a freely available public database meant as a resource for research on the immune response to SARS-CoV-2. The samples were drawn from two sources: the first 160 participants of the ongoing ImmuneRACE study, and 1,000 to 1,500 subjects contributed by 6 global collaborators. A de-identified subject ID, COVID-19 status, age in years and sex were almost always included in the sample metadata. HLA class I and class II types, where available, came from metadata supplied by the sample provider rather than from assay-based typing.

In the prospective study, participants were roughly 18 to 90 years old, resided in 24 geographic areas of the United States, and were enrolled through a virtual design. In the prospective study, cohorts were assigned on the basis of participant-reported clinical history obtained from a screening survey and a study questionnaire. ImmuneRACE Cohort 3 recovered participants were defined by two consecutive negative NP/OP PCR tests, healthcare professional clearance, or symptom resolution. Mobile phlebotomists in the prospective study collected whole blood, serum and a nasopharyngeal or oropharyngeal swab from every participant. Participants in the prospective study had the option to provide additional blood draws and questionnaires over a 2-month period. Prospective study blood samples were shipped either frozen or at room temperature before DNA extraction. The immunoSEQ Assay, a bias-controlled multiplex PCR, was used to amplify TCRbeta CDR3 regions from genomic DNA. Per the authors' processing: Nucleated cell counts per sample were estimated from amplification of reference gene primers within the assay. To quantify the absolute abundance of each unique TCRbeta CDR3 rearrangement, sequence reads were collapsed and filtered. Productive Simpson clonality was computed per sample as the square root of Simpson's diversity index over productive rearrangements. Here the immuneACCESS table is served through TCRdb, limited to in-frame sequences with V and J called. Missing clones are a known gap in these copies; in checked studies unresolved V genes cover under half, and the rest lacks a known reason. Clonal size and the V and J genes are those of that table, whereas D and trimming came from the DNA. The sample table shows about 210,000 clones, and 70% to 90% are seen once. Of the sample, approximately 8.7% falls within the top ten clones.

Paper-wide results and their limitations: Clinical and demographic metadata were provided uncurated, with the amount varying by source and participant.

A word on this clone: Its antigen is still unknown. No base quality values were provided; no much bigger clone lies one nucleotide off.

Germline trimming: 0 bases from V, 6 bases from J; junction bases outside gene matches: 8. The cysteine opens and the phenylalanine closes a CDR3 of 17 amino acids. CDR3 DNA only is kept here, 51 bases in frame from base 1. The germline V gene supplies CDR1 SGHVS and CDR2 FQNEAQ. The TCR originated in a man aged 40-49 years who had recovered from COVID-19. The chain is made from TRBV7-8 and TRBJ1-6; TRBD1 fits 7 bases in the junction. The sequenced material came from PBMCs or T cells enriched from blood (not recorded which). The DNA reads TGTGCCAGCAGCTTAGCGCGGGGCAGGGGGACTAATTCACCCCTCCACTTT. Its protein product is CASSLARGRGTNSPLHF.